This is a list of T cell receptor beta chains from one sample in a study of cytomegalovirus exposure and HLA in healthy donors. Sequencing was performed with immunoSEQ multiplex PCR; in TCRdb, only in-frame clones are kept and a portion is missing. The profile shows around 62,000 clones, roughly 80% of them singletons. Sequencing was done on a sample of PBMCs. The receptors stem from a male donor in good health and CMV-seropositive. Both conserved end residues are part of each CDR3. A D gene is named only where the DNA matches it firmly. The size of a clone is reported for some rows only, either as once, few or many, or as a class for expanded clones.

j_gene	v_gene	abundance	d_gene	CDR3nt	CDR3aa
TRBJ1-5	TRBV27	NA	TRBD1	TGTGCCAGCAGCGCCGGGACAGGGGGAAATCAGCCCCAGCATTTT	CASSAGTGGNQPQHF
TRBJ1-5	TRBV9	NA	NA	TGTGCCAGCAGCCCCGGAGGTGGAAATCAGCCCCAGCATTTT	CASSPGGGNQPQHF
TRBJ1-5	TRBV28	NA	TRBD1	TGTGCCAGTCGGACAGGGGAGAACAATCAGCCCCAGCATTTT	CASRTGENNQPQHF
TRBJ1-2	TRBV6-4	NA	NA	TGTGCCAGCAGTGACCATGATTCCGGGGGTGGCTACACCTTC	CASSDHDSGGGYTF
TRBJ1-2	TRBV29-1	NA	TRBD1	TGCAGCGTTGAAAGACAGGGAGCTAACTATGGCTACACCTTC	CSVERQGANYGYTF
TRBJ2-5	TRBV7-3	once	NA	TGTGCCAGCAGCCGCGGGCGTCAAGAGACCCAGTACTTC	CASSRGRQETQYF
TRBJ1-3	TRBV6-1	NA	NA	TGTGCCAGCAGCCGGGACTCTGGAAACACCATATATTTT	CASSRDSGNTIYF
TRBJ2-2	TRBV15	NA	NA	TGTGCCACCAGCAGAAGGGGTACGAACACCGGGGAGCTGTTTTTT	CATSRRGTNTGELFF
TRBJ2-7	TRBV7-2	NA	TRBD2	TGTGCCAGCAGCTTAGGGCCTAGCGGGCAGCTGGAGCAGTACTTC	CASSLGPSGQLEQYF
TRBJ1-2	TRBV7-2	NA	NA	TGTGCCAGCAGCTTAGAAGCACCTGGCTACACCTTC	CASSLEAPGYTF
TRBJ2-7	TRBV27	NA	NA	TGTGCCAGCAGTTTGGGGGGGCGGGTACCCTCCTACGAGCAGTACTTC	CASSLGGRVPSYEQYF
TRBJ2-7	TRBV5-6	once	NA	TGTGCCAGCAGCTCTAACTACCGTCAGGGGCTCGACTACGAGCAGTACTTC	CASSSNYRQGLDYEQYF
TRBJ1-1	TRBV2	NA	TRBD1	TGTGCCAGCAGCGCGGAGGGACAGTACACTGAAGCTTTCTTT	CASSAEGQYTEAFF
TRBJ1-6	TRBV12-1	NA	NA	TGTGCCAGCAGCTGGACGGGACAGGGTATTCCCAATTCACCCCTCCACTTT	CASSWTGQGIPNSPLHF
TRBJ2-7	TRBV27	NA	NA	TGTGCCAGCAGTCCCGGGACTCCCGGGCGCTACGAGCAGTACTTC	CASSPGTPGRYEQYF
TRBJ2-5	TRBV6-6	NA	NA	TGTGCCAGCACCGGACCTCCAAGCGGCGAGACCCAGTACTTC	CASTGPPSGETQYF
TRBJ1-1	TRBV4-1	NA	NA	TGCGCCAGCAGCCAAGTGGGTGACTCAACTGAAGCTTTCTTT	CASSQVGDSTEAFF
TRBJ1-2	TRBV18	few	NA	TGTGCCAGCTCATCTGACTTGAGTGCTTCTGGCTACACCTTC	CASSSDLSASGYTF
TRBJ1-1	TRBV7-8	NA	TRBD1	TGTGCCAGCAGCTTAGAGTCTCGGACAGGGAGGGTCGTTTTCTTT	CASSLESRTGRVVFF
TRBJ1-2	TRBV4-1	NA	NA	TGCGCCAGCAGCCAAGACGGGTATGGCTACACCTTC	CASSQDGYGYTF
TRBJ2-7	TRBV15	NA	NA	TGTGCCACCAGCATTGCAAACACCTACGAGCAGTACTTC	CATSIANTYEQYF
TRBJ1-4	TRBV9	NA	NA	TGTGCCAGCAGCGGAGGCCTGTTTTTT	CASSGGLFF
TRBJ2-1	TRBV6-6	NA	TRBD2	TGTGCCAGCAGTCGACTAGCGGGGGTCATATACAATGAGCAGTTCTTC	CASSRLAGVIYNEQFF
TRBJ1-1	TRBV9	NA	TRBD1	TGTGCCAGCAGCCCCGAACAGGGGGACACTGAAGCTTTCTTT	CASSPEQGDTEAFF
TRBJ2-7	TRBV2	NA	NA	TGTGCCAGCAGTAAGAGCTCCTACGAGCAGTACTTC	CASSKSSYEQYF
TRBJ1-1	TRBV19	NA	NA	TGTGCCAGTAGTCTCGGACCATTGGGGGGATACACTGAAGCTTTCTTT	CASSLGPLGGYTEAFF
TRBJ2-2	TRBV30	NA	TRBD2	TGTGCCTGGAGTGGACTAGCGGGGCGGGGGGGGGAGCTGTTTTTT	CAWSGLAGRGGELFF
TRBJ1-1	TRBV6-1	NA	NA	TGTGCCAGCAGGACAGTCGTGCAAGCTTTCTTT	CASRTVVQAFF
TRBJ1-2	TRBV5-4	NA	TRBD1	TGTGCCAGCAGCTTGTCCGGGACAGTGCCCTATTATGGCTACACCTTC	CASSLSGTVPYYGYTF
TRBJ1-2	TRBV14	NA	NA	TGTGCCAGCAGCCAAGGTCCACTCCTACGGTATGGCTACACCTTC	CASSQGPLLRYGYTF
TRBJ1-1	TRBV6-1	NA	TRBD1	TGTGCCAGCAGTGATCCGGGACAGGGGCGCACTGAAGCTTTCTTT	CASSDPGQGRTEAFF
TRBJ1-1	TRBV13	NA	NA	TGTGCCAGCAGCCCCCGTGGGCCTGAAGCTTTCTTT	CASSPRGPEAFF
TRBJ1-6	TRBV6-6	once	NA	TGTGCCAGCAGTTTGGGCTTGGCCCTCCACTTT	CASSLGLALHF
TRBJ1-1	TRBV11-1	once	NA	TGTGCCAGCAGCACGCGGGACCGCTCGAACACTGAAGCTTTCTTT	CASSTRDRSNTEAFF
TRBJ2-7	TRBV7-8	NA	TRBD2	TGTGCCAGCAGCTTAGCAGAGACTAGCGGGGGACCCTCCTACGAGCAGTACTTC	CASSLAETSGGPSYEQYF
TRBJ2-7	TRBV19	NA	NA	TGTGCCAGTAGTATAGGGCGGTCTCGCTCCTCCTACGAGCAGTACTTC	CASSIGRSRSSYEQYF
TRBJ2-1	TRBV5-5	NA	TRBD1	TGTGCCAGCAGCTTGGCCCCGGGACAGGGGTACAATGAGCAGTTCTTC	CASSLAPGQGYNEQFF
TRBJ2-7	TRBV18	once	TRBD2	TGTGCCAGCTCACCCTCGGGACTAGCGGGGAAGGGCGAGCAGTACTTC	CASSPSGLAGKGEQYF
TRBJ2-3	TRBV6-5	NA	TRBD2	TGTGCCAGCAAAGAAGCGGGGGCGCCCACAGATACGCAGTATTTT	CASKEAGAPTDTQYF
TRBJ2-1	TRBV5-1	NA	TRBD1	TGCGCCAGCAGAAACCGGACAGGACCTCTGGGCAATGAGCAGTTCTTC	CASRNRTGPLGNEQFF
TRBJ1-5	TRBV2	NA	NA	TGTGCCAGCAGTGTTAGGCAGGGAAATCAGCCCCAGCATTTT	CASSVRQGNQPQHF
TRBJ1-1	TRBV28	NA	NA	TGTGCCAGCCTCTTCAACATCTTGAACACTGAAGCTTTCTTT	CASLFNILNTEAFF
TRBJ1-1	TRBV5-1	few	NA	TGCGCCAGCAGCTTAGGGGGGGCGGGCACTGAAGCTTTCTTT	CASSLGGAGTEAFF
TRBJ1-4	TRBV7-9	NA	NA	TGTGCCAGCAGCTCGACCAACAGGGTTGAAAAACTGTTTTTT	CASSSTNRVEKLFF
TRBJ2-7	TRBV7-6	few	NA	TGTGCCAGCAGCTCCCGGGACACCTACTACGAGCAGTACTTC	CASSSRDTYYEQYF
TRBJ1-3	TRBV19	NA	TRBD1	TGTGCCAGTAGTCGACAGGGCTCTGGAAACACCATATATTTT	CASSRQGSGNTIYF
TRBJ1-5	TRBV6-6	NA	TRBD1	TGTGCCAGCAGTCGACAGGGGGTCGGTCAGCCCCAGCATTTT	CASSRQGVGQPQHF
TRBJ2-3	TRBV4-3	once	TRBD1	TGCGCCAGCAGCCAAGACAGGGGGCCCCTGGATACGCAGTATTTT	CASSQDRGPLDTQYF
TRBJ1-1	TRBV7-8	NA	TRBD1	TGTGCCAGCAGCCCCCGGACAGGAGGAAACACTGAAGCTTTCTTT	CASSPRTGGNTEAFF
TRBJ2-1	TRBV9	NA	TRBD1	TGTGCCAGCAGCAGAGTTGGGCAGGGGGATAACGGTGAGCAGTTCTTC	CASSRVGQGDNGEQFF
TRBJ1-3	TRBV9	NA	NA	TGTGCCAGCGCTCCGGCGGCCTCTGGAAACACCATATATTTT	CASAPAASGNTIYF
TRBJ1-1	TRBV11-2	NA	NA	TGTGCCAGCAGCACCCCACGGGGGGTGAACACTGAAGCTTTCTTT	CASSTPRGVNTEAFF
TRBJ1-1	TRBV9	NA	TRBD1	TGTGCCAGCAGCGGTGGACAGGGCGCCACTGAAGCTTTCTTT	CASSGGQGATEAFF